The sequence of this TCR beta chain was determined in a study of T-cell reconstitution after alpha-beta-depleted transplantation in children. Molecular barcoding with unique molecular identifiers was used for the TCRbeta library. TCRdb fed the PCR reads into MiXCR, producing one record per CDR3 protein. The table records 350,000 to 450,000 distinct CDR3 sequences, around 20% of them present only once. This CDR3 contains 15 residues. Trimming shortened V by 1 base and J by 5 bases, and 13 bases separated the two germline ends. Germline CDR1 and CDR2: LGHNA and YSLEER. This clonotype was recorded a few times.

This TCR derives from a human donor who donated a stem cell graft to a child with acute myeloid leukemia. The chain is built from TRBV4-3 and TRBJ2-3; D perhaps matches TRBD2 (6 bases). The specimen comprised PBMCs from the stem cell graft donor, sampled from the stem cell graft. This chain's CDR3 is CASSQGRGTVDTQYF. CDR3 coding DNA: TGCGCCAGCAGCCAAGGGCGCGGGACGGTAGATACGCAGTATTTT.